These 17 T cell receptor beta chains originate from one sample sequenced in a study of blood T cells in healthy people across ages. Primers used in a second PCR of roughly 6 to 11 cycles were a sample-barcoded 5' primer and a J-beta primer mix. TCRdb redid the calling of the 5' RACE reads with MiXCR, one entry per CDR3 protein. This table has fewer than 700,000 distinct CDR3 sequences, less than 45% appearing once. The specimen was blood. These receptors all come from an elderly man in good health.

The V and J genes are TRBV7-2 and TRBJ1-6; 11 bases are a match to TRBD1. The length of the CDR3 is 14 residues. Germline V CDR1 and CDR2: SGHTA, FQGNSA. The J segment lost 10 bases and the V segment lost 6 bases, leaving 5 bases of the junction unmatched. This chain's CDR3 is CASRPGTGGSPLHF. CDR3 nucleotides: TGTGCCAGCAGGCCCGGGACAGGGGGATCACCCCTCCACTTT. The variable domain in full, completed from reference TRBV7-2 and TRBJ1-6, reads GAGVSQSPSNKVTEKGKDVELRCDPISGHTALYWYRQSLGQGLEFLIYFQGNSAPDKSGLPSDRFSAERTGGSVSTLTIQRTQQEDSAVYLCASRPGTGGSPLHFGNGTRLTVT.

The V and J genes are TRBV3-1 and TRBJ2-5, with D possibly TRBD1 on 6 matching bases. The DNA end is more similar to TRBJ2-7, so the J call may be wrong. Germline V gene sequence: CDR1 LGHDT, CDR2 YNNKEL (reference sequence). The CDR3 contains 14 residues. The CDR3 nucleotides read TGTGCCAGCAGCCAAGGTCCCAGGGGACCCGAGCAGTACTTC. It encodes CASSQGPRGPEQYF.

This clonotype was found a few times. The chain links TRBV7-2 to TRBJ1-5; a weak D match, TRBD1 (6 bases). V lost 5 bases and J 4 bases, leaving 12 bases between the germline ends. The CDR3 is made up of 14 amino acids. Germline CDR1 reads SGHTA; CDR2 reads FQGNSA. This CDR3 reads CASSHQGINQPQHF. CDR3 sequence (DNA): TGTGCCAGCAGCCACCAGGGGATTAATCAGCCCCAGCATTTT.

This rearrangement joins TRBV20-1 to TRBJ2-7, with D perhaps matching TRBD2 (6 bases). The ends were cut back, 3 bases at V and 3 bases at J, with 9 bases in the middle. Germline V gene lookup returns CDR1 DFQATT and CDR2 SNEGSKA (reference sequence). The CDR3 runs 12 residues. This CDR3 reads CSASVAVYEQYF. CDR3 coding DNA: TGCAGTGCTAGTGTAGCGGTCTACGAGCAGTACTTC.

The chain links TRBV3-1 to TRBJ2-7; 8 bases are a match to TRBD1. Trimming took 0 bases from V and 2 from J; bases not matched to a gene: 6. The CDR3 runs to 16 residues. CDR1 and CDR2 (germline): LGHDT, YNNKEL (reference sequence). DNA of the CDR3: TGTGCCAGCAGCCAAGAACGGCAGGGGGCAACCTACGAGCAGTACTTC. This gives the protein CASSQERQGATYEQYF.

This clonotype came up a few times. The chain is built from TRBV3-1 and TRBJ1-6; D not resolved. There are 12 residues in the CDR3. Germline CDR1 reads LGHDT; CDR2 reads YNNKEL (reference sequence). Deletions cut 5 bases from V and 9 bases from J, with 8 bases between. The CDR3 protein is CASSGEVSPLHF. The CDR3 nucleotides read TGTGCCAGCAGCGGGGAGGTTTCACCCCTCCACTTT.

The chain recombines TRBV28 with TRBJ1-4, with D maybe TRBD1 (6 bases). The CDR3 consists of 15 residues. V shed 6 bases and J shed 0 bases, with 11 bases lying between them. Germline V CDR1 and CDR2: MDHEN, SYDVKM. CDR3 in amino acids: CASRDSGATNEKLFF. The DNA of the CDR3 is TGTGCCAGCAGGGACAGCGGAGCAACTAATGAAAAACTGTTTTTT.

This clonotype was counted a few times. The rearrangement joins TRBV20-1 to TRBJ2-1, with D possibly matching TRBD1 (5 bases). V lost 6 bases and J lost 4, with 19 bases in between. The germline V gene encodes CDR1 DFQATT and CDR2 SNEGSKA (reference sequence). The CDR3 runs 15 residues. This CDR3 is CSAQKPRAGYNEQFF. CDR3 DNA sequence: TGCAGTGCCCAGAAACCTCGAGCAGGGTACAATGAGCAGTTCTTC.

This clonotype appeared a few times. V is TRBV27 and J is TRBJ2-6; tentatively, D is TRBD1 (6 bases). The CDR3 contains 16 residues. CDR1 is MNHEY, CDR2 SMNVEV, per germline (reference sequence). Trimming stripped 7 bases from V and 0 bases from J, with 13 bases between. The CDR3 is CASTSTGGSGANVLTF. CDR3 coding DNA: TGTGCCAGCACCTCGACAGGAGGCTCTGGGGCCAACGTCCTGACTTTC.

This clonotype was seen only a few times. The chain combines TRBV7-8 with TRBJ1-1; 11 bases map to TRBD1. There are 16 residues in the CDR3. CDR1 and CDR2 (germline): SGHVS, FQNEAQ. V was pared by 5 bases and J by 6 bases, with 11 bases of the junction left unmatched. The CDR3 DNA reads TGTGCCAGCAGCCAATCGTCGGGACAGGGGGGTGCTGAAGCTTTCTTT. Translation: CASSQSSGQGGAEAFF.

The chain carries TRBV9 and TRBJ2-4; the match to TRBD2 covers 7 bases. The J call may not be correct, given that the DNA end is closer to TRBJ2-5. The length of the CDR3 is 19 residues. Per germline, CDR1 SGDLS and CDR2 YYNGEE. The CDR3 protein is CASSSSGVSGYFSQETQYF. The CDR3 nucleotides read TGTGCCAGCAGCTCCTCCGGGGTTAGCGGGTATTTTTCCCAAGAGACCCAGTACTTC.

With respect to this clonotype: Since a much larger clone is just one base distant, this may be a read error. The CDR3 reads CASSLERGLNEQFF. In nucleotides, the CDR3 is TGCGCCAGCAGCTTGGAGCGGGGTCTCAATGAGCAGTTCTTC. The rearrangement links TRBV5-1 to TRBJ2-1, with TRBD2 matching 7 bases. V was pared by 0 bases and J by 6 bases, with 3 bases of the junction left unmatched. The CDR3 is made up of 14 amino acids. Germline V gene data show CDR1 as SGHRS and CDR2 as YFSETQ.

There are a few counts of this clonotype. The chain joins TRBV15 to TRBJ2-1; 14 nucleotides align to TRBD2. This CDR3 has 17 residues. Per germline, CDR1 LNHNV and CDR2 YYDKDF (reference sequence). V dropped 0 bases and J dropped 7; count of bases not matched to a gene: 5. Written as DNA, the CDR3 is TGTGCCACCAGCAGAGATCCCGGGACTAGCGGGAGTAATGAGCAGTTCTTC. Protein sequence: CATSRDPGTSGSNEQFF.

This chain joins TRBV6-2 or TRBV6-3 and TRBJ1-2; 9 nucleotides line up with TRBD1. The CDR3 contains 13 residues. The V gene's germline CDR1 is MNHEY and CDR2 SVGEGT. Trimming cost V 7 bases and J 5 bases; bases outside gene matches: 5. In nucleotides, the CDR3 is TGTGCCAGCAACGTCGGGACAGGGTATGGCTACACCTTC. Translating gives CASNVGTGYGYTF.

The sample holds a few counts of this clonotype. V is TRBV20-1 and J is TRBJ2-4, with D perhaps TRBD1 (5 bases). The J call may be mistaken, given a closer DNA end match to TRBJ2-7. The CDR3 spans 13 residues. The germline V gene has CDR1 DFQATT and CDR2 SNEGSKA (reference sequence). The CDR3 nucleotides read TGCAGTGCTAGTTTTCAGGGCGTCTACGAGCAGTACTTC. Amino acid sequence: CSASFQGVYEQYF.

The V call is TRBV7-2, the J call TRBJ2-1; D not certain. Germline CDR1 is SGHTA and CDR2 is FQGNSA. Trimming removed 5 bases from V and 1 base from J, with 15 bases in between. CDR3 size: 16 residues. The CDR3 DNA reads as TGTGCCAGCAGCCCGGTTGTTGGCAGTTCCTACAATGAGCAGTTCTTC. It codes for CASSPVVGSSYNEQFF.

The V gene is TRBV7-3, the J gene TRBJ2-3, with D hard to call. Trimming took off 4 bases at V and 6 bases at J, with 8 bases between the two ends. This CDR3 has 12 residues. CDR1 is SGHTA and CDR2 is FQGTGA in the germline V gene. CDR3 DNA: TGTGCCAGCAGCTCCTCTCCGGATACGCAGTATTTT. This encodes CASSSSPDTQYF.